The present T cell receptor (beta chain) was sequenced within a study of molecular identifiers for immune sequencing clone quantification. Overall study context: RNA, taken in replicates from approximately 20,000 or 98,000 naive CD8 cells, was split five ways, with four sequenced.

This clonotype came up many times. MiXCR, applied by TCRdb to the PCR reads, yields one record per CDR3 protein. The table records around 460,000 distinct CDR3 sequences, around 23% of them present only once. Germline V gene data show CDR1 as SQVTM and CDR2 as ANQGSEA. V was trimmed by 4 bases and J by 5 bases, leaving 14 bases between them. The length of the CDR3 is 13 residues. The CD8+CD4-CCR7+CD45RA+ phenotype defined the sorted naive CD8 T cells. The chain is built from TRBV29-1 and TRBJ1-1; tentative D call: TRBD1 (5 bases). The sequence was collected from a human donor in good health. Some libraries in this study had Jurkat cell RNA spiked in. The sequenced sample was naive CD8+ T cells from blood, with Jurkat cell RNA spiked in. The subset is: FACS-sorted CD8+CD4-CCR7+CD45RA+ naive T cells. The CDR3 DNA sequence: TGCAGCGTTGTCGGGCAGGGAGAGACTGAAGCTTTCTTT. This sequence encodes CSVVGQGETEAFF.